This TCR beta chain was retrieved from a study of Graves' ophthalmopathy and Graves' hyperthyroidism listed by TCRdb under 2018. About the study as a whole: Peripheral blood samples were taken at the time of initial diagnosis, before any treatment was given. To explore V-J signatures that separate ophthalmopathy from hyperthyroidism, a discovery set of about a hundred patients was enrolled, consisting of more than 40 with ophthalmopathy and about 60 with stable hyperthyroidism. In total, around 140 blood samples were TCR-sequenced: 40 to 45 ophthalmopathy, approximately 75 hyperthyroidism and some 17 hyperthyroidism-to-ophthalmopathy patients. To tell Graves' ophthalmopathy apart from Graves' hyperthyroidism, and to predict which patients would progress to ophthalmopathy, the study relied on TCR beta repertoire signatures. In over 5 hyperthyroidism patients, the T-cell repertoires found in thyroid tissue were compared with those found in blood. Following sampling, methimazole starting at 30 mg daily was administered to hyperthyroidism patients, and high-dose intravenous methylprednisolone was administered to ophthalmopathy patients. The independent validation cohort included roughly 19 hyperthyroidism patients plus 17 patients who later progressed from hyperthyroidism to ophthalmopathy.

Overall study outcomes, separate from this receptor: No statistical method was used to set the sample size in advance, and the investigators knew which group each participant was assigned to. In validation, the model predicted ophthalmopathy progression with more than 55% sensitivity and approximately 75% specificity; some twelve predicted patients were CT-confirmed with GO in a median of about 6.1 months. Among expanded thyroid clonotypes with frequency above 0.001, most also showed up in blood, which suggests that blood repertoires may reflect the thyroid immune response. Ophthalmopathy was separated from stable hyperthyroidism by the 13-signature model with around 89% sensitivity and roughly 82% specificity in cross-validation and with 80%/75% in the test set.

For repertoire sequencing, TCR beta CDR3 regions were amplified from RNA transcripts. The first round was an RT-PCR using HTBI primers with the Qiagen OneStep RT-PCR kit, and this first round was followed by a second-round multiplex PCR, then size selection and purification. Sequencing of the libraries was carried out on an Illumina HiSeq2000 in paired-end mode with 100 bp reads. The study's own analysis went as follows. SOAPnuke was used to process the reads, removing any read that contained adapters or uncalled bases, had a mean Phred below 15, or lacked an exact match to the constant primer or identifier. High-quality paired reads were merged with COPE v1.2.5. Each unique nucleotide sequence was defined as a clonotype, and clonotypes were aligned to IMGT TRB V, D and J references with MiTCR v1.1. The analysis was limited to V-J combinations with a frequency above 0.0001, which together covered just over 98% of the repertoires. A TCR clonal expansion and chaos score per V-J combination was defined as the ratio of F50 clonal expansion to chaos observed in the TCRdist matrix. Welch's t-statistics and random forest were used to narrow the features down to 13 V-J combinations, which were then fed into a naive Bayes classifier. The Morisita-Horn index was used to measure how similar the thyroid and blood repertoires were. The public reads were run again by TCRdb, first through fastp at Q25 and then through MiXCR, and only productive beta chains were kept. Rows with one shared CDR3 protein collapse into an entry with the most common genes and DNA. The V and J calls were not made by the authors but by TCRdb's processing. A total of a few hundred thousand distinct CDR3 sequences appear in this sample, about a sixth of them only once. The ten largest clones capture 2.4% of the sample.

This clonotype was counted many times. Its antigen target is currently unknown. No much larger clonotype is one base removed from it; base qualities were not supplied. A patient counted as having stable hyperthyroidism if there was no progression to ophthalmopathy within 18 months of follow-up. Hyperthyroidism patients were newly diagnosed, with disease duration under 2 months, and aged 18 to 65 years. Anyone with other autoimmune diseases, uncontrolled infections, pregnancy or lactation was excluded from the study. Diagnosis relied on clinical symptoms, serum thyroxine, TRAb, thyroid ultrasound and orbital computed tomography. PBMCs were isolated from more than 9 ml of fresh peripheral blood by Ficoll-Paque density gradient centrifugation. Total RNA was extracted with Trizol reagent and quality-checked on an Agilent 2100 Bioanalyzer. Unmatched junction bases come to 4, with V trimmed by 6 bases and J by 5 bases. Its CDR3 holds 14 amino acids, cysteine through phenylalanine. Only the CDR3 part of the read is kept: 42 bases, read in frame from the first base. The germline V gene provides CDR1 MNHEY and CDR2 SVGAGI.

Sequencing was performed on peripheral blood. This TCR derives from an adult woman with stable Graves' hyperthyroidism. The V gene is TRBV6-5 and the J gene is TRBJ2-5, with 12 central nucleotides matching TRBD1. In nucleotides, the sequence is TGTGCCAGCAGAGGGACAGGGGGCAGGGAGACCCAGTACTTC. Its protein reads: CASRGTGGRETQYF.